This T cell receptor beta chain derives from a study of T cells expressing NK-cell markers. Study as a whole: According to the study, TCR beta repertoires originated from sorted CD3+CD56+NKG2C+, CD3+CD56+NKG2C- and CD3+CD56-NKG2C+ T cells. Sequencing covered eight donors, seven HCMV-seropositive and one seronegative.

This CDR3 is built from 15 residues. Germline values: CDR1 MNHNS, CDR2 SASEGT. TCRdb derives one entry per CDR3 protein from the 5' RACE reads, leaving out DNA. The repertoire table contains approximately 380,000 distinct CDR3 sequences. The chain links TRBV6-1 to TRBJ1-2; TCRdb picks TRBD1, but there is no DNA to check that call. The sequencing sample was made of blood T cells: a sorted CD56 or NKG2C T cell subset, CD4+ or CD8+ T cells, or bulk PBMC T cells (not recorded which). The receptor was derived from a man aged 18-75 years in good health. CDR3 in amino acids: CASRSATWTPHGYTF.